This TCR beta chain was sequenced in a study of T-cell memory formation after mild COVID-19. As for this clonotype: The antigen is undetermined.

Using its own MiXCR run on the 5' RACE reads, TCRdb lists one record per CDR3 protein. The sample has 400,000 to 450,000 distinct CDR3 sequences, over 15% seen once; the top ten hold about 22%. Study-level points and caveats: Prior to infection, memory already included some responding clones, suggesting cross-reactive memory joined. Clones that shrank (day 15 to 85) were balanced CD4/CD8, whereas later expanders leaned CD4+.

The material sequenced was PBMCs or a T cell subset sorted from them (not recorded which). This TCR came from a man in his late teens or twenties who had mild COVID-19 (a few samples of this study predate the infection). Cell type and time point are not known.

CDR3 nucleotide sequence: TGTGCCAGCAGCCAAGATCAGGGGGTAGCCTACAATGAGCAGTTCTTC. Amino acid sequence: CASSQDQGVAYNEQFF. This chain joins TRBV3-1 and TRBJ2-1; TRBD1 aligns across 7 bases. The V gene's germline CDR1 is LGHDT and CDR2 YNNKEL (reference sequence). The length of the CDR3 is 16 residues. The junction had 4 bases not matched to a gene; V was cut back by 0 bases and J by 2 bases.